These T cell receptor beta chains were read from a single sample in a study of OX40 agonist ivuxolimab in advanced cancers. Profiling relied on immunoSEQ multiplex PCR, and the TCRdb table lists in-frame clones only, not all of them. The repertoire includes about 46,000 clones, around 87% of them detected once, and approximately 11% sits in the top ten. The source was CD4+ or CD8+ T cells sorted from blood, collected in a trial of the OX40 agonist ivuxolimab. Receptors were obtained from an adult with an advanced solid tumor such as melanoma, head and neck, liver or kidney cancer. The CDR3 runs from the conserved cysteine through the conserved F or W. The D gene is left open where the match is weak. Rows give clone size only sometimes, using once, few, many, or a class for an expanded clone.

abundance,j_gene,v_gene,d_gene,CDR3nt,CDR3aa
NA,TRBJ1-6,TRBV4-3,NA,TGCGCCAGCAGCCAAGATTCTGGGGGAAATAATTCACCCCTCCACTTT,CASSQDSGGNNSPLHF
NA,TRBJ1-5,TRBV19,TRBD1,TGTGCCAGTAGCCCACTCCGGGACAGGGTTCAGCCCCAGCATTTT,CASSPLRDRVQPQHF
NA,TRBJ1-1,TRBV19,TRBD1,TGTGCCGTAAAACAGGGGACGAACACTGAAGCTTTCTTT,CAVKQGTNTEAFF
NA,TRBJ2-5,TRBV23-1,NA,TGCGCCAGCAGTCCGCCGGAGGGACAAGAGACCCAGTACTTC,CASSPPEGQETQYF
NA,TRBJ2-2,TRBV27,NA,TGTGCCAGCAGTTTATCCCTCACCGGGGAGCTGTTTTTT,CASSLSLTGELFF
NA,TRBJ1-1,TRBV7-6,TRBD1,TGTGCCAGCAGCCTAAACAGGGGCGAAACGCTGAACACTGAAGCTTTCTTT,CASSLNRGETLNTEAFF
NA,TRBJ1-6,TRBV25-1,NA,TGTGCCAGCAGTGAATCCTCGGGATGGGCTTCACCCCTCCACTTT,CASSESSGWASPLHF
NA,TRBJ2-1,TRBV9,TRBD1,TGTGCCAGCAGCGCAGGACAGGGGATAATCGGGCAGTTCTTC,CASSAGQGIIGQFF
NA,TRBJ2-7,TRBV7-2,NA,TGTGCCAGCAGCTCCAAAGGGGAGGTTTCCTACGAGCAGTACTTC,CASSSKGEVSYEQYF
NA,TRBJ1-5,TRBV1,NA,TGCACCAGCAGCCAAGAAGGACAAAATAGCAATCAGCCCCAGCATTTT,CTSSQEGQNSNQPQHF
once,TRBJ2-3,TRBV6-1,NA,TGTGCCAGCAGTGAAAGCCGGCTAGCGATATCTACAGATACGCAGTATTTT,CASSESRLAISTDTQYF
NA,TRBJ1-2,TRBV7-6,NA,TGTGCCAGCAGCCCTGGGACCTCCCCTTATGGCTACACCTTC,CASSPGTSPYGYTF
NA,TRBJ1-1,TRBV4-2,NA,TGTGCCAGCAGCCAAGGGGTCACTGAAGCTTTCTTT,CASSQGVTEAFF
NA,TRBJ1-1,TRBV19,TRBD1,TGTGCCAGTAGTCGACCGACAGGGGGGAACACTGAAGCTTTCTTT,CASSRPTGGNTEAFF
NA,TRBJ1-5,TRBV27,TRBD1,TGTGCCAGCAGTCCCGGGACAGGGAGTTTTCAGCCTCAGCATTTT,CASSPGTGSFQPQHF
NA,TRBJ2-7,TRBV2,NA,TGTGCCAGCAGGGGGAGCTCCTACGAGCAGTACTTC,CASRGSSYEQYF
NA,TRBJ2-7,TRBV2,TRBD2,TGTGCCAGCAGTGAACTGAGACTAGCGGGGATAAGGTACGAGCAGTACTTC,CASSELRLAGIRYEQYF
NA,TRBJ1-1,TRBV4-1,NA,TGCGCCAGCAGCCAGAAGAGCGCTAACACTGAAGCTTTCTTT,CASSQKSANTEAFF
NA,TRBJ2-6,TRBV21-1,NA,TGTGCCAGCAGCAAAGGGGCCCCCGCTGGGGCCAACGTCCTGACTTTC,CASSKGAPAGANVLTF
NA,TRBJ2-3,TRBV6-1,NA,TGTGCCAGCAGCCGAAGGCGGGGTGGCGCAGATACGCAGTATTTT,CASSRRRGGADTQYF
few,TRBJ1-5,TRBV4-1,NA,TGCGCCAGCAGCCCCAGGGATTTGAGCAATCAGCCCCAGCATTTT,CASSPRDLSNQPQHF
NA,TRBJ2-7,TRBV7-7,TRBD1,TGTGCTAGCAGCCCCGGGACAGGAGGGGGCGAGCAGTACTTC,CASSPGTGGGEQYF
NA,TRBJ2-3,TRBV2,NA,TGTGCCAGCATCGAACTAGCCCCAGATACGCAGTATTTT,CASIELAPDTQYF
NA,TRBJ1-1,TRBV4-1,NA,TGCGCCAGCAGCCCCACTGGCGTGGAAGCTTTCTTT,CASSPTGVEAFF